Sequencing of this T cell receptor beta chain was carried out in a study of shared clonotypes between healthy human individuals. General study findings and limits: The expectation was that sequencing depth would affect clonotype sharing among donors. Limited genetic and exposure-history diversity came from having few donors.

V was shortened by 5 bases and J by 10 bases, with 36 bases between the two germline ends. There are 20 residues in the CDR3. The germline V gene has CDR1 PRHDT and CDR2 FYEKMQ (reference sequence). Per sorted-subset replicate PCR, input was roughly 200 ng DNA, representing roughly 29,000 T cell genomes. The assay was immunoSEQ multiplex PCR, and TCRdb's table has in-frame clones only and misses some. The table records hundreds of thousands of clones, about 91% of them present only once. It was CD45RO-negative cells, positively selected for CCR7, that made up naive CD8 cells, with terminally differentiated effector memory CD45RA+ cells excluded. This clone was detected a few times. What it binds is not known.

Source material: naive CD8+ T cells sorted from blood. The rearrangement joins TRBV13 to TRBJ2-1; D is perhaps TRBD1 (6 bases). This clonotype originated in a man under 40 in good health. In DNA form, the CDR3 reads TGTGCCAGCAGCCAAAGGGGCGCGCAGGGGCCGTCTCCGACTCTATCCGAGCAGTTCTTC. Translating it yields CASSQRGAQGPSPTLSEQFF.